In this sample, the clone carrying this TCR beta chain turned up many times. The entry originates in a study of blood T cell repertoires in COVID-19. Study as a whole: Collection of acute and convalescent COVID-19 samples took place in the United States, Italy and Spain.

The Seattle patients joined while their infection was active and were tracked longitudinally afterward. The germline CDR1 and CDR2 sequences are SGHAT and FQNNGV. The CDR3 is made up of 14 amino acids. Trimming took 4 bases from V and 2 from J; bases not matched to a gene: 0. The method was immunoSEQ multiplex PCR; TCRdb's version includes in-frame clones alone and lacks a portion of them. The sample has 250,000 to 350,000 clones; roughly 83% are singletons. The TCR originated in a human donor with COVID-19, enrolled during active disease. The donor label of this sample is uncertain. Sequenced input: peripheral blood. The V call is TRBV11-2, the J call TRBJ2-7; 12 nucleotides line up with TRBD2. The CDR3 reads CASSWTSGTYEQYF. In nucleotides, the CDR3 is TGTGCCAGCAGCTGGACTAGCGGGACCTACGAGCAGTACTTC.